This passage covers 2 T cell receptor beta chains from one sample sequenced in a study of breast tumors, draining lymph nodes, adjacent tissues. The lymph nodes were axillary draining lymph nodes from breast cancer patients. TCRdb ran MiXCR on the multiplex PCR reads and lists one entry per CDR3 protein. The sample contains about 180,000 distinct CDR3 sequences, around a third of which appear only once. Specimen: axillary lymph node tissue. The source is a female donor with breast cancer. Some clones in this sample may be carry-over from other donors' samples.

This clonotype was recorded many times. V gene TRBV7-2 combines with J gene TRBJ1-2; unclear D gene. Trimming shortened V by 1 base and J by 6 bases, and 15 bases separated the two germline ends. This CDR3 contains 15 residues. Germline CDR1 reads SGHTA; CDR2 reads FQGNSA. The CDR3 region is CASSLEGNLGNGYTF. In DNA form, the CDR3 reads TGTGCCAGCAGCTTAGAGGGCAACCTGGGTAATGGCTACACCTTC.

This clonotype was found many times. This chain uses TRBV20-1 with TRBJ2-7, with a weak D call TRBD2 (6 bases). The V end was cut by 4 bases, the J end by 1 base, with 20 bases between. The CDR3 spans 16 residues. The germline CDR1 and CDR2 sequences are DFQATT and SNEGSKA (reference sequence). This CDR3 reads CSANPVGTLRSYEQYF. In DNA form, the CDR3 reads TGCAGTGCTAACCCTGTCGGGACTCTGAGGTCCTACGAGCAGTACTTC.